This paragraph covers one T cell receptor beta chain sequence. The source of the sample is a study of blood T cell repertoires in COVID-19. Study summary: Sites in the United States, Italy and Spain provided acute and convalescent COVID-19 samples.

Methods used by the authors: Counts of nucleated cells, estimated from reference gene primer amplification, were obtained. Libraries were prepared by immunoSEQ multiplex PCR; TCRdb keeps only in-frame clonotypes and omits some of them. The D gene and trimming were derived from the DNA, and the V and J assignments and clone size from that table. Of roughly 150,000 clones listed, roughly 84% are singletons. The clonotype originates from a man between 65 and 79 years old who had been exposed to COVID-19. Sequencing was done on a sample of PBMCs or T cells enriched from blood (not recorded which).

The CDR3 DNA reads as TGTGCCAGCGGGACTCGCGGGGGGGCCCAAGAGACCCAGTACTTC. Translating it yields CASGTRGGAQETQYF. The chain links TRBV3-1 (or the pseudogene TRBV3-2) to TRBJ2-5, with 9 bases matching TRBD2. Germline CDR1 reads LGHDT; CDR2 reads YNNKEL (reference sequence). The CDR3 runs to 15 residues. The junction had 8 bases not matched to a gene; V was cut back by 8 bases and J by 1 base.